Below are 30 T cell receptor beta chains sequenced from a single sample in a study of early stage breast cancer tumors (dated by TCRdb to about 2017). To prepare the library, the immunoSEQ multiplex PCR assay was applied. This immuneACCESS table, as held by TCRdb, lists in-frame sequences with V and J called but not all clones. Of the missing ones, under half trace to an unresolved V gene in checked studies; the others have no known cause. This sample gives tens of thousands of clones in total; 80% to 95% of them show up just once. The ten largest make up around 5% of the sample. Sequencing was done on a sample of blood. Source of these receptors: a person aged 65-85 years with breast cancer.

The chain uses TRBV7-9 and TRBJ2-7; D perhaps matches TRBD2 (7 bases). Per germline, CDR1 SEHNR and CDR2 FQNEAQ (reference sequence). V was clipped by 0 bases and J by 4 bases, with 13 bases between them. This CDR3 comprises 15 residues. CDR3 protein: CASSLAQGGGYEQYF. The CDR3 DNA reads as TGTGCCAGCAGCTTAGCGCAAGGGGGGGGGTACGAGCAGTACTTC.

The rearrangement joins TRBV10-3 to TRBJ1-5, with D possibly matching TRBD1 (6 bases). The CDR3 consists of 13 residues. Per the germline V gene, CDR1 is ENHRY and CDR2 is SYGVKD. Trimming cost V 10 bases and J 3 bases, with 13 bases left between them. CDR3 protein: CATSPGVNQPQHF. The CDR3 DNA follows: TGTGCCACCTCTCCAGGGGTCAATCAGCCCCAGCATTTT.

The CDR3 region is CASSLRPMGASTEAFF. The CDR3 bases are TGTGCCAGCAGCCTTCGCCCGATGGGGGCGAGTACTGAAGCTTTCTTT. V and J are TRBV7-9 and TRBJ1-1; a possible D gene is TRBD1 (6 bases). V was trimmed by 5 bases and J by 5 bases, leaving 21 bases between them. The CDR3 consists of 16 residues. Germline lookup yields CDR1 SEHNR and CDR2 FQNEAQ (reference sequence).

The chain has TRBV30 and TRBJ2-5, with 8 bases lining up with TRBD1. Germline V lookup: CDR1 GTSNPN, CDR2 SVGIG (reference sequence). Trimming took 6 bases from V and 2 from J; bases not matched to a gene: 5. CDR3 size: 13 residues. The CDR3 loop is CACSGGVQETQYF. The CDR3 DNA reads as TGTGCCTGTTCAGGGGGCGTACAAGAGACCCAGTACTTC.

The CDR3: CASSAVGGQETQYF. The CDR3 coding sequence is TGTGCCAGCAGCGCCGTAGGAGGCCAAGAGACCCAGTACTTC. The chain has TRBV9 and TRBJ2-5; TRBD2 might be the D (5 bases). The germline CDR1 and CDR2 sequences are SGDLS and YYNGEE. CDR3 length: 14 residues. V lost 3 bases, J lost 1 base, and 10 bases lay in between.

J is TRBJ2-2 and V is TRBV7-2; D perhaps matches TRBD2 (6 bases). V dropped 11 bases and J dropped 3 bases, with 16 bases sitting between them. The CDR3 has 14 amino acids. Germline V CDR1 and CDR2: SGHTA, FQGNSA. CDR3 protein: CAGRTNSYTGELFF. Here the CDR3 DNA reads TGTGCCGGCCGGACTAATTCTTACACCGGGGAGCTGTTTTTT.

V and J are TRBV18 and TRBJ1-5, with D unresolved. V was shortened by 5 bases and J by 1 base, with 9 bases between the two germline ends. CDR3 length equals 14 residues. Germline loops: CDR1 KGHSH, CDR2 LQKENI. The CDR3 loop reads CASSATNSNQPQHF. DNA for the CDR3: TGTGCCAGCTCAGCTACGAACAGCAATCAGCCCCAGCATTTT.

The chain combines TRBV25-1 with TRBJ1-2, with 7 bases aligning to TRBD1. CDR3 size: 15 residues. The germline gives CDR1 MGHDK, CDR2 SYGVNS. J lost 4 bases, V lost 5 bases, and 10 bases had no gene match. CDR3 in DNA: TGTGCCAGCAGTAGAGGGGGCCGAGGATCCTATGGCTACACCTTC. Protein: CASSRGGRGSYGYTF.

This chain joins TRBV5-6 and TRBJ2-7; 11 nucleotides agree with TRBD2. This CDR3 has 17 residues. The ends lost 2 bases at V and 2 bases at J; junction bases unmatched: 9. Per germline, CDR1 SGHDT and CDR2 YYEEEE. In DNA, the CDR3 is TGTGCCAGCAGCTTTCCTAGCGGGGGGTCGGTCACCTACGAGCAGTACTTC. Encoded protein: CASSFPSGGSVTYEQYF.

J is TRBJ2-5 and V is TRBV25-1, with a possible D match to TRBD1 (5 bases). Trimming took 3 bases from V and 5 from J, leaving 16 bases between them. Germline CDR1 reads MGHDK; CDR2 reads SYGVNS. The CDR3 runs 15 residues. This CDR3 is CASSDLFGAGETQYF. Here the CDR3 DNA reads TGTGCCAGCAGTGACCTTTTTGGGGCAGGGGAGACCCAGTACTTC.

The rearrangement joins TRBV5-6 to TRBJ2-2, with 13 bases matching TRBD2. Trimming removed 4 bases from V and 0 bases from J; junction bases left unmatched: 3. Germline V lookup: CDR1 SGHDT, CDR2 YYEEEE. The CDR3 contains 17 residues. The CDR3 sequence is CASSQGLAGSNTGELFF. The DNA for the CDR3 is TGTGCCAGCAGCCAGGGACTAGCGGGGTCGAACACCGGGGAGCTGTTTTTT.

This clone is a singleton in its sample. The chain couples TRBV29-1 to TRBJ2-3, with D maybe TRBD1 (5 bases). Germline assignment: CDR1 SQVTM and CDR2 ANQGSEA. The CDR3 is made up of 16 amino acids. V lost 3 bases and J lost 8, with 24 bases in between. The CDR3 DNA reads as TGCAGCGTTGACGTAGACGGTTGGGGCCCGTCGGGTACGCAGTATTTT. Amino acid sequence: CSVDVDGWGPSGTQYF.

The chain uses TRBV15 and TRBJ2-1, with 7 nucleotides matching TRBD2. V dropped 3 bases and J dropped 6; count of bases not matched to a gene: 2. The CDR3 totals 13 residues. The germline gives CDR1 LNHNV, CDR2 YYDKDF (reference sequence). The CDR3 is CATSSGGGNEQFF. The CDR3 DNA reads TGTGCCACCAGCAGTGGGGGGGGCAATGAGCAGTTCTTC.

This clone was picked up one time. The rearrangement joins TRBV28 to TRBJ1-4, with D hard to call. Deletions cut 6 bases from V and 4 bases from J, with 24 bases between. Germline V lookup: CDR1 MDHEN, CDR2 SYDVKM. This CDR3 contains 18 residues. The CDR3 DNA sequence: TGTGCCAGCAGCCCGACATTTTTCCGCCGTGACGTTAATGAAAAACTGTTTTTT. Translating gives CASSPTFFRRDVNEKLFF.

CDR3 sequence reads: CASRGQQLFF. The CDR3 coding sequence is TGTGCCAGCCGAGGACAACAGCTGTTTTTT. The chain uses TRBV2 and TRBJ2-2; a weak D match, TRBD1 (5 bases). Looked up from germline, CDR1 is SNHLY and CDR2 is FYNNEI. V dropped 8 bases and J dropped 12 bases, with 10 bases sitting between them. This CDR3 is 10 amino acids long.

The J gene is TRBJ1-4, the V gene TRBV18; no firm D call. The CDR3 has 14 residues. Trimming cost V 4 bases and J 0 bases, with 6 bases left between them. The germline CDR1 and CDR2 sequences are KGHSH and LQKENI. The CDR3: CASSRLATNEKLFF. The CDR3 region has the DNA TGTGCCAGCTCACGACTAGCAACTAATGAAAAACTGTTTTTT.

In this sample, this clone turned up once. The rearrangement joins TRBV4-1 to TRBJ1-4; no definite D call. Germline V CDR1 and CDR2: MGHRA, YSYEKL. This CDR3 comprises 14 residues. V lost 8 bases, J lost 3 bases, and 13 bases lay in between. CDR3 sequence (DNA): TGCGCCAGCCGTCCGGGCGGGGCTAATGAAAAACTGTTTTTT. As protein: CASRPGGANEKLFF.

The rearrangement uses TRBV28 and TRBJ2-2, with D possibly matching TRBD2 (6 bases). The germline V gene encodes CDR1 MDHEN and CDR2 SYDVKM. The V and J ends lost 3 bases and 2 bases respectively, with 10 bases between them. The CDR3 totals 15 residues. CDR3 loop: CASSFAGSNTGELFF. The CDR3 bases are TGTGCCAGCAGTTTTGCGGGATCAAACACCGGGGAGCTGTTTTTT.

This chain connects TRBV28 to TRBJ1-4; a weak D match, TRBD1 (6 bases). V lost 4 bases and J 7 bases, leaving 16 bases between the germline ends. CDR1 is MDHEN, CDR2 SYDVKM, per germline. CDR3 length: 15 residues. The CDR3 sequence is CASSSDRTPSEKLFF. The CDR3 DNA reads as TGTGCCAGCAGTTCAGACAGGACTCCTAGTGAAAAACTGTTTTTT.

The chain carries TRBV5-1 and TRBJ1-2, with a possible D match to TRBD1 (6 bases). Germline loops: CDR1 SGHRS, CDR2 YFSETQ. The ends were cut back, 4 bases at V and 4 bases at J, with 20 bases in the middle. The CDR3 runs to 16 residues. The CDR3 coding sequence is TGCGCCAGCAGCCCGGATACAATCACAGGGATCTATGGCTACACCTTC. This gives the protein CASSPDTITGIYGYTF.

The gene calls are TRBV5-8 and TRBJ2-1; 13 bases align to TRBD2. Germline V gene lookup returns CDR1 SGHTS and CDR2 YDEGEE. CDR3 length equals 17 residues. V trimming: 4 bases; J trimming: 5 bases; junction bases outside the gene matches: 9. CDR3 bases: TGTGCCAGCAGCCCAATGTGGACTAGCGGGGGCAACAATGAGCAGTTCTTC. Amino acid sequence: CASSPMWTSGGNNEQFF.

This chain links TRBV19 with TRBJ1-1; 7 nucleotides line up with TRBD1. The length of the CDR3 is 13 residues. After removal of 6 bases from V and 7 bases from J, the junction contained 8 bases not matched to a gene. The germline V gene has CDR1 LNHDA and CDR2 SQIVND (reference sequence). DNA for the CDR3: TGTGCCAGTAGCCCTCAGGGGGGAGGTGAAGCTTTCTTT. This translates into CASSPQGGGEAFF.

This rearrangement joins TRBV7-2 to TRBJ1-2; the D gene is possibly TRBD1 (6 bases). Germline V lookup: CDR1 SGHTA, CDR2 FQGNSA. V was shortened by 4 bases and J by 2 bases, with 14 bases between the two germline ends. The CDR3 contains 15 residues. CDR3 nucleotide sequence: TGTGCCAGCAGCTCCCGGACAGCGCCGAACTATGGCTACACCTTC. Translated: CASSSRTAPNYGYTF.

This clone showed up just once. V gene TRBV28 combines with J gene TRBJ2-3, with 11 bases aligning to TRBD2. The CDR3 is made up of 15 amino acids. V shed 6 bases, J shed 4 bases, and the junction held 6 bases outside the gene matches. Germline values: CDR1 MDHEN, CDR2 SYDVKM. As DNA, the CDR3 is TGTGCCAGCAGAAATAGCGGGAGGGACTCAGATACGCAGTATTTT. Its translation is CASRNSGRDSDTQYF.

The CDR3 loop reads CASSQEVTGAYGYTF. Here the CDR3 DNA reads TGTGCCAGCAGCCAAGAGGTAACAGGCGCTTATGGCTACACCTTC. The V gene is TRBV14, the J gene TRBJ1-2; perhaps TRBD1 as D (5 bases). Germline V gene data show CDR1 as SGHDN and CDR2 as FVKESK. The V and J ends lost 0 bases and 5 bases respectively, with 13 bases between them. CDR3 length: 15 amino acids.

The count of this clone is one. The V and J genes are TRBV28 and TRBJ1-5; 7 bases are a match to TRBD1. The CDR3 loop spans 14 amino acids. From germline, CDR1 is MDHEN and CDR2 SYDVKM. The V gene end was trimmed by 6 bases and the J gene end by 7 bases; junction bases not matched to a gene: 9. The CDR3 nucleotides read TGTGCCAGCAGGTTACCGGGACAGCTCCAGCCCCAGCATTTT. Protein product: CASRLPGQLQPQHF.

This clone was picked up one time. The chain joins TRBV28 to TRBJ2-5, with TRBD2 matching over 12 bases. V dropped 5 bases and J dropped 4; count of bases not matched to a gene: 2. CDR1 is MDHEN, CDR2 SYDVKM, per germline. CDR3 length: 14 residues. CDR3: CASSTLAGGETQYF. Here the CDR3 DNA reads TGTGCCAGCAGTACACTAGCGGGAGGAGAGACCCAGTACTTC. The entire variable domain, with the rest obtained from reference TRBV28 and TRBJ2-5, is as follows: DVKVTQSSRYLVKRTGEKVFLECVQDMDHENMFWYRQDPGLGLRLIYFSYDVKMKEKGDIPEGYSVSREKKERFSLILESASTNQTSMYLCASSTLAGGETQYFGPGTRLLVL.

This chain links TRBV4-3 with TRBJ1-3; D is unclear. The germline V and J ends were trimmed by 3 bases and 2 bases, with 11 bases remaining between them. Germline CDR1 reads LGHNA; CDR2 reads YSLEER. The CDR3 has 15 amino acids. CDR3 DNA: TGCGCCAGCAGCCAGGACTACGGGGCTGGAAACACCATATATTTT. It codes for CASSQDYGAGNTIYF.

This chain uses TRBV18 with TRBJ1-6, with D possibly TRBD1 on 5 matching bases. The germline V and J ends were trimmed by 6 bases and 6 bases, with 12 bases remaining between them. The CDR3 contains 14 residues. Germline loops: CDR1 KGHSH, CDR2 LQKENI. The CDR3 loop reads CASSRGEGNSPLHF. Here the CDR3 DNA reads TGTGCCAGCTCCCGGGGGGAGGGTAATTCACCCCTCCACTTT. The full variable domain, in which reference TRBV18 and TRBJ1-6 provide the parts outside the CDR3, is NAGVMQNPRHLVRRRGQEARLRCSPMKGHSHVYWYRQLPEEGLKFMVYLQKENIIDESGMPKERFSAEFPKEGPSILRIQQVVRGDSAAYFCASSRGEGNSPLHFGNGTRLTVT.

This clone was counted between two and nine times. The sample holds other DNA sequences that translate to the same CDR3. CDR3 amino acids: CASSWDSSTDTQYF. The CDR3 DNA is TGCGCCAGCAGCTGGGACTCGAGCACAGATACGCAGTATTTT. The rearrangement links TRBV5-1 to TRBJ2-3; possibly TRBD2 for D (6 bases). The germline gives CDR1 SGHRS, CDR2 YFSETQ. CDR3 length: 14 residues. Deletions cut 3 bases from V and 0 bases from J, with 8 bases between. The variable domain in full, completed from reference TRBV5-1 and TRBJ2-3, reads KAGVTQTPRYLIKTRGQQVTLSCSPISGHRSVSWYQQTPGQGLQFLFEYFSETQRNKGNFPGRFSGRQFSNSRSEMNVSTLELGDSALYLCASSWDSSTDTQYFGPGTRLTVL.